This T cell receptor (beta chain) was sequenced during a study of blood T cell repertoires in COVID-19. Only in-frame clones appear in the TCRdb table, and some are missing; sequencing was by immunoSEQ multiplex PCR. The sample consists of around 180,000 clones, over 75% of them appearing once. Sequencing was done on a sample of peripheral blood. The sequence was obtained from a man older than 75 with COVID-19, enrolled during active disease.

CDR3 coding DNA: TGTGCCAGCAGGTCTCTGGGGGCCAACGTCCTGACTTTC. Translation gives CASRSLGANVLTF. The chain has TRBV2 and TRBJ2-6; D is unresolved. This CDR3 spans 13 amino acids. V was pared by 6 bases and J by 4 bases, with 7 bases between. CDR1 is SNHLY and CDR2 is FYNNEI in the germline V gene.